This T cell receptor (beta chain) stems from a study of blood T cell repertoires in COVID-19. Study in general: Sites in the United States, Italy and Spain provided acute and convalescent COVID-19 samples.

The participants were between about 18 and 95 years old and came from roughly 25 US areas. Exposed enrollees had met someone with a PCR-confirmed or clinician-diagnosed COVID-19 case at some point within the 2 weeks before study entry. The CDR3 consists of 9 residues. J gave up 11 bases and V 7 bases, and 3 bases lay outside the gene matches. Per germline, CDR1 SQVTM and CDR2 ANQGSEA. This clone was seen a handful of times. How the authors handled the data: The assay estimated nucleated cells by amplifying reference gene primers. Profiling relied on immunoSEQ multiplex PCR, and the TCRdb table lists in-frame clones only, not all of them. The V and J calls and clone size are taken from that table; D and trimming were inferred from the DNA. The sample records 270,000 or so clones, about 88% being singletons.

This receptor was identified in a woman aged 50 to 60 who had been exposed to COVID-19. The V gene is TRBV29-1, the J gene TRBJ1-1; 8 bases are a match to TRBD1. The sequenced sample consisted of PBMCs or T cells enriched from blood (not recorded which). The CDR3, as DNA: TGCAGCGGCAGGGGGCAGGCTTTCTTT. It specifies CSGRGQAFF. Complete variable domain (other parts from reference TRBV29-1 and TRBJ1-1): SAVISQKPSRDICQRGTSLTIQCQVDSQVTMMFWYRQQPGQSLTLIATANQGSEATYESGFVIDKFPISRPNLTFSTLTVSNMSPEDSSIYLCSGRGQAFFGQGTRLTVV.